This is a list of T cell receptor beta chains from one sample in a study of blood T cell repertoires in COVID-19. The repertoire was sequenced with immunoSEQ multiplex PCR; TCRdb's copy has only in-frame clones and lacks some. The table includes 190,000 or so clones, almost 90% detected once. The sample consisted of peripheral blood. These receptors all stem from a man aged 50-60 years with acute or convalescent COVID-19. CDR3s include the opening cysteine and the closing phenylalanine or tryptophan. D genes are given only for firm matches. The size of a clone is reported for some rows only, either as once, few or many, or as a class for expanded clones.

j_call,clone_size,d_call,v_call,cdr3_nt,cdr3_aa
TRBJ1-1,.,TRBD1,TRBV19,TGTGCCAGTAGTATAATCCAGGGGGCCACTGAAGCTTTCTTT,CASSIIQGATEAFF
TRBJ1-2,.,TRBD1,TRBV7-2,TGTGCCAGCAGCTTAGTTCTACAGGGGGCCTATGGCTACACCTTC,CASSLVLQGAYGYTF
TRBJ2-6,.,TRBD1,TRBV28,TGTGCCAGCAGCCGGGGACAGGGGCGCTCTGGGGCCAACGTCCTGACTTTC,CASSRGQGRSGANVLTF
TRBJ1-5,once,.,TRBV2,TGTGCCAGCAGTGAAATGACGGGGAATCAGCCCCAGCATTTT,CASSEMTGNQPQHF
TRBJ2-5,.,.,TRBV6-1,TGTGCCAGCAGTGAAATCACGGGACAAGAGACCCAGTACTTC,CASSEITGQETQYF
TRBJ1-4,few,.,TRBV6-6,TGTGCCAGCAGTCCTATCCCGACAGGCCCAACAAGGTCTAATGAAAAACTGTTTTTT,CASSPIPTGPTRSNEKLFF
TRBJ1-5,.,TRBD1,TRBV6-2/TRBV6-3,TGTGCCAGCAGCCGGACAGGGGTCGAGGTGGGTGTTATTCAGCCCCAGCATTTT,CASSRTGVEVGVIQPQHF
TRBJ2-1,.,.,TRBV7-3,TGTGCCAGCAGCTTACTGCCGAGCAATGAGCAGTTCTTC,CASSLLPSNEQFF
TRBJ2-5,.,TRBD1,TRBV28,TGTGCCAGCGGGGGACAGGGAGGGAGGGAGACCCAGTACTTC,CASGGQGGRETQYF
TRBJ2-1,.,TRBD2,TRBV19,TGTGCCTCAACCCGGGGGGGGCGCCCTAATGAGCAGTTCTTC,CASTRGGRPNEQFF
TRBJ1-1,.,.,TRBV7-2,TGTGCCAGCAGCCCTAGAGGGTCTCTCATCAGCACTGAAGCTTTCTTT,CASSPRGSLISTEAFF
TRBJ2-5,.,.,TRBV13,TGTGCCAGCAGCTCCGCGGGGCGGACCCAGTACTTC,CASSSAGRTQYF
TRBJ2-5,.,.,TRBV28,TGTGCCAGCAGTTTTGGCAAGTCTAGGCAGTACTTC,CASSFGKSRQYF
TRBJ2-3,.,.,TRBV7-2,TGTGCCAGCAGCTTAGCGCAGTCTAGGGATACGCAGTATTTT,CASSLAQSRDTQYF
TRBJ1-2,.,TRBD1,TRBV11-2,TGTGCCAGCAGCTGGCGGGACAGACCTAACTATGGCTACACCTTC,CASSWRDRPNYGYTF
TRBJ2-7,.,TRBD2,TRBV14,TGTGCCAGCAGCCCTAAAGCGGGGGAGACCTACGAGCAGTACTTC,CASSPKAGETYEQYF
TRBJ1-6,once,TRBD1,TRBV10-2,TGCGCCAGCAAGATCGGGACAGGGGATAATTCACCCCTCCACTTT,CASKIGTGDNSPLHF
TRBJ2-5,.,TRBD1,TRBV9,TGTGCCAGCAGCGTTGCCACCGGGACAGGGATGGAGACCCAGTACTTC,CASSVATGTGMETQYF
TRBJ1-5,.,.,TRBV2,TGTGCCAGCAGTGAAAGTACAGGAAACTATAGCAATCAGCCCCAGCATTTT,CASSESTGNYSNQPQHF
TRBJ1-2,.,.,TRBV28,TGTGCCAGCAGTCCACCCCGCGCGGGGGGCTACACCTTC,CASSPPRAGGYTF
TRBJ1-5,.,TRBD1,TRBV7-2,TGTGCCAGCAGCCCCCGGACAGGGGGCGGTCAGCCCCAGCATTTT,CASSPRTGGGQPQHF
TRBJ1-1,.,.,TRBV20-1,TGCAGTGCTAGAGCTAATGCTGAAGCTTTCTTT,CSARANAEAFF
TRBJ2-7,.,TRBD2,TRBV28,TGTGCCAGCAGTTTCATCACTAGCGGGCACTCCTACGAGCAGTACTTC,CASSFITSGHSYEQYF
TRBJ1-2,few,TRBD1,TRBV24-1,TGTGCCACCAGTGATCGCGGGACAGGCTATGGCTACACCTTC,CATSDRGTGYGYTF
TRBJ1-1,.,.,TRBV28,TGTGCCAGCACCCGGGGGGGCGAAGTCACTGAAGCTTTCTTT,CASTRGGEVTEAFF
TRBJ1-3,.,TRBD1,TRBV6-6,TGTGCCAGCTACCTCGGACAGGCCTCTGGAAACACCATATATTTT,CASYLGQASGNTIYF